Listed below are T cell receptor beta chains from one sample, sequenced in a study of T cells expressing NK-cell markers. TCRdb reprocessed the 5' RACE reads; each CDR3 protein has one entry and no DNA is given. The listing records 150,000 to 170,000 distinct CDR3 sequences. The sequencing input was blood T cells: a sorted CD56 or NKG2C T cell subset, CD4+ or CD8+ T cells, or bulk PBMC T cells (not recorded which). All receptors come from a woman aged 50 to 60 in good health. CDR3s include the opening cysteine and the closing phenylalanine or tryptophan.

v_call	j_call	cdr3_aa
TRBV7-9	TRBJ2-1	CASSPGLAGMVNEQFF
TRBV3-1	TRBJ2-1	CASSQPPLTANYNEQFF
TRBV11-3	TRBJ2-1	CASSYGLAGDWFF
TRBV6-2/TRBV6-3	TRBJ2-1	CASGTGLEYNEQFF
TRBV25-1	TRBJ2-1	CASTEGSSGNEQFF
TRBV7-8	TRBJ2-1	CASSFSGRAYTDEQFF
TRBV5-5	TRBJ2-1	CASSLRIRGLVDEQFF
TRBV11-3	TRBJ2-3	CASSGRLTGYFTDTQYF
TRBV5-4	TRBJ2-1	CASSSRGPTTDEQFF
TRBV7-8	TRBJ2-3	CASSFLPPLAGEADTQYF
TRBV10-3	TRBJ1-5	CATTAAFQGNQPQHF
TRBV7-9	TRBJ2-7	CASSPRDRGRGEQYF
TRBV11-2	TRBJ2-3	CASSFPPAGGADTQYF
TRBV7-9	TRBJ1-6	CASRNTGARNYNSPLHF
TRBV6-1	TRBJ1-2	CASSDTGSNYGYTF
TRBV11-2	TRBJ2-1	CASSLVPSTYNEQFF
TRBV5-5	TRBJ2-7	CASSLWGGPDYEQYF
TRBV19	TRBJ2-5	CASSLGRQGETQYF
TRBV27	TRBJ1-5	CASSLSLGLNQPQHF
TRBV29-1	TRBJ2-5	CSVVDGGETQYF
TRBV4-1	TRBJ2-1	CASSPGGPAPYNEQFF
TRBV4-1	TRBJ2-2	CASSQVQGIGELFF
TRBV3-1	TRBJ1-2	CASSPGRRNYGYTF
TRBV6-1	TRBJ2-1	CASSGGRREFVEQFF
TRBV6-1	TRBJ2-1	CASWGQGKSYNEQFF
TRBV20-1	TRBJ1-3	CSATPRSSGNTIYF
TRBV27	TRBJ1-1	CASSSLTGGGEAFF
TRBV5-1	TRBJ2-5	CASSLGPERETQYF
TRBV6-5	TRBJ2-2	CASSYSTGELFF
TRBV7-9	TRBJ2-1	CASSLDNEQFF
TRBV7-9	TRBJ2-3	CASSSNPSTDTQYF
TRBV21-1	TRBJ2-3	CASSRVRGRIYYTDTQYF
TRBV27	TRBJ1-1	CASSLSPRSEAFF
TRBV6-6	TRBJ2-1	CASSYSTAPPILSGNNEQFF
TRBV7-9	TRBJ1-3	CASSLSTGAGNTIYF
TRBV16	TRBJ2-5	CASSQSGETQYF
TRBV5-1	TRBJ1-1	CASSDTGTGVAEAFF
TRBV15	TRBJ2-1	CATGRDRGTSSNEQFF